Each of the 32 T cell receptor beta chains below was sequenced from the same sample in a study of blood T cells in healthy people across ages. Primed by a sample-barcoded 5' primer and a J-beta primer mix, a second PCR proceeded for about 7 to 11 cycles. TCRdb ran MiXCR on the 5' RACE reads and lists one entry per CDR3 protein. In the table there are fewer than 1.5 million distinct CDR3 sequences, 42% of which are singletons. Sequencing was performed on blood. The receptors shown here come from a woman between 18 and 29 years old in good health.

There are a few counts of this clonotype. The chain joins TRBV6-2 or TRBV6-3 to TRBJ2-5; perhaps TRBD2 as D (5 bases). CDR1 and CDR2 (germline): MNHEY, SVGEGT. The V and J ends lost 6 bases and 3 bases respectively, with 17 bases between them. The CDR3 runs 15 residues. CDR3 DNA sequence: TGTGCCAGCAGAGCCCCGAAGGGAGCTGAAGAGACCCAGTACTTC. This gives the protein CASRAPKGAEETQYF.

This chain joins TRBV28 and TRBJ2-5; 10 bases map to TRBD1. Judging by the DNA end, TRBJ2-7 fits better; the J call may be wrong. Germline CDR1 MDHEN, CDR2 SYDVKM. This CDR3 contains 15 residues. CDR3 DNA sequence: TGTGCCAGCAGTTCCGGCGGGACAGGGGCATACGAGCAGTACTTC. Its translation is CASSSGGTGAYEQYF.

This clonotype was seen more than once but under ten times. The J gene is TRBJ2-5, the V gene TRBV5-5; 9 bases align to TRBD2. The J call may be incorrect, as the DNA end agrees better with TRBJ2-7. The germline V gene has CDR1 SGHKS and CDR2 YYEKEE (reference sequence). This CDR3 comprises 19 residues. The DNA for the CDR3 is TGTGCCAGCAGCCCACTCTCGGCCCTCATGACTAGCGGTGCCTACGAGCAGTACTTC. Translation gives CASSPLSALMTSGAYEQYF.

V is TRBV6-6 and J is TRBJ2-1, with 7 bases aligning to TRBD1. CDR1 is MNHNY and CDR2 is SVGAGI in the germline V gene (reference sequence). The CDR3 is made up of 14 amino acids. The V and J ends lost 6 bases and 2 bases, in that order; junction bases with no gene match: 4. The CDR3: CASRTGQTYNEQFF. CDR3 DNA sequence: TGTGCCAGCAGGACGGGACAGACCTACAATGAGCAGTTCTTC.

In this sample, this clonotype turned up a few times. This chain joins TRBV20-1 and TRBJ2-3; D is unresolved. Germline assignment: CDR1 DFQATT and CDR2 SNEGSKA (reference sequence). CDR3 length: 15 amino acids. V lost 6 bases to trimming and J lost 0 bases, with 16 bases between them. The CDR3: CSATCQNFSTDTQYF. DNA of the CDR3: TGCAGTGCCACGTGTCAGAATTTTAGCACAGATACGCAGTATTTT.

The rearrangement joins TRBV3-1 to TRBJ1-2; no clear D. The V gene lost 1 base and the J gene lost 6 bases, with 21 bases spanning the gap. The CDR3 length is 17 residues. Per germline, CDR1 LGHDT and CDR2 YNNKEL (reference sequence). CDR3 sequence reads: CASSQAGLSGFLDGYTF. The CDR3 DNA is TGTGCCAGCAGCCAAGCCGGGTTATCGGGGTTCCTCGATGGCTACACCTTC.

The V and J genes are TRBV7-9 and TRBJ2-1; D possibly corresponds to TRBD1 (6 bases). V lost 6 bases, J lost 13 bases, and 25 bases lay in between. Per the germline V gene, CDR1 is SEHNR and CDR2 is FQNEAQ (reference sequence). The CDR3 totals 15 residues. The CDR3 DNA follows: TGTGCCAGCAGACATAGTTCCGACGGGACACTTAAACAGTTCTTC. This translates into CASRHSSDGTLKQFF.

V gene TRBV5-1 combines with J gene TRBJ2-5; the D is unclear. Trimming took off 0 bases at V and 5 bases at J, with 14 bases between the two ends. The CDR3 spans 15 residues. CDR1 is SGHRS and CDR2 is YFSETQ in the germline V gene. CDR3 region: CASSLADGLGETQYF. CDR3 DNA sequence: TGCGCCAGCAGCTTGGCGGACGGCCTGGGGGAGACCCAGTACTTC.

About this clonotype itself: One end of the junction fails to match germline, which may point to a read error. This chain joins TRBV10-3 and TRBJ2-5, with 11 positions matching TRBD2. The J call may be in error: the DNA end matches TRBJ2-7 better. This CDR3 is built from 16 residues. Germline V gives CDR1 ENHRY, CDR2 SYGVKD. The CDR3 DNA is TGTACCATCAGTGCATCAGTAGCGGGAGGGTGGGACGAGCAGTACTTC. Its translation is CTISASVAGGWDEQYF.

V is TRBV11-2 and J is TRBJ2-2; TRBD2 matches 8 bases. Germline V CDR1 and CDR2: SGHAT, FQNNGV. J was trimmed by 5 bases and V by 11 bases; bases with no gene match: 7. The CDR3 is made up of 13 amino acids. The CDR3 is CAEAGVGTGELFF. The CDR3 nucleotides are TGTGCCGAAGCGGGAGTTGGGACCGGGGAGCTGTTTTTT.

The CDR3 loop reads CAISTAPYRSSYNEQFF. The DNA of the CDR3 is TGTGCCATTTCCACCGCCCCTTACCGGAGCTCCTACAATGAGCAGTTCTTC. The rearrangement uses TRBV11-2 and TRBJ2-1, with D unclear. The V end was cut by 10 bases, the J end by 0 bases, with 22 bases between. The CDR3 loop spans 17 amino acids. Germline V CDR1 and CDR2: SGHAT, FQNNGV.

This sequence joins TRBV6-2 or TRBV6-3 and TRBJ1-2; no clear D gene. CDR1 and CDR2 from the germline V gene are MNHEY and SVGEGT. V was clipped by 0 bases and J by 4 bases, with 15 bases between them. The CDR3 contains 16 residues. This CDR3 is CASSYSSGVLLYGYTF. The CDR3 bases are TGTGCCAGCAGTTACTCGAGTGGGGTCCTCCTCTATGGCTACACCTTC.

This chain uses TRBV12-5 with TRBJ2-7, with D hard to call. Germline V gene data show CDR1 as LGHNT and CDR2 as FRNRAP. Trimming removed 4 bases from V and 2 bases from J, with 18 bases in between. The length of the CDR3 is 16 residues. In DNA form, the CDR3 reads TGTGCTAGTGGTTCCCCTGATAGTTCGGCCCCCTACGAGCAGTACTTC. It is translated as CASGSPDSSAPYEQYF. Complete variable domain (other parts from reference TRBV12-5 and TRBJ2-7): DARVTQTPRHKVTEMGQEVTMRCQPILGHNTVFWYRQTMMQGLELLAYFRNRAPLDDSGMPKDRFSAEMPDATLATLKIQPSEPRDSAVYFCASGSPDSSAPYEQYFGPGTRLTVT.

The chain is built from TRBV7-2 and TRBJ2-4; D is uncertain. Matching the DNA end better, TRBJ2-7 makes the J call doubtful. From germline, CDR1 is SGHTA and CDR2 FQGNSA. The CDR3 covers 14 residues. As DNA, the CDR3 is TGTGCCAGCAGCTTAGTGGGTGGGGAAAGCGAGCAGTACTTC. Translating it yields CASSLVGGESEQYF.

This chain joins TRBV7-9 and TRBJ2-7; 9 nucleotides line up with TRBD2. CDR3 size: 16 residues. Germline V lookup: CDR1 SEHNR, CDR2 FQNEAQ (reference sequence). After removal of 0 bases from V and 7 bases from J, the junction contained 10 bases not matched to a gene. CDR3 in DNA: TGTGCCAGCAGCTTAGCGTGGACTAGCGAACTGACAGAGCAGTACTTC. It yields the protein CASSLAWTSELTEQYF.

The chain has TRBV6-2 or TRBV6-3 and TRBJ2-2, with 11 positions matching TRBD1. Germline V gene data show CDR1 as MNHEY and CDR2 as SVGEGT. The length of the CDR3 is 18 residues. The V segment lost 2 bases and the J segment 1 base; nucleotides outside the gene matches: 6. CDR3: CASSYPGTGGMNTGELFF. The CDR3 DNA sequence: TGTGCCAGCAGTTACCCCGGGACAGGGGGGATGAACACCGGGGAGCTGTTTTTT.

This clonotype was counted between two and nine times. J is TRBJ2-1 and V is TRBV2; 8 bases line up with TRBD2. V dropped 7 bases and J dropped 7; count of bases not matched to a gene: 9. The length of the CDR3 is 14 residues. Germline V gene sequence: CDR1 SNHLY, CDR2 FYNNEI. The CDR3 here is CASIFQRGSNEQFF. Written as DNA, the CDR3 is TGTGCCAGCATCTTTCAGCGGGGGTCTAATGAGCAGTTCTTC.

This clonotype was counted only a few times. The chain couples TRBV27 to TRBJ2-7, with TRBD1 identical over 8 bases. CDR1 and CDR2 (germline): MNHEY, SMNVEV (reference sequence). After removal of 4 bases from V and 1 base from J, the junction contained 12 bases not matched to a gene. The CDR3 is made up of 17 amino acids. CDR3 loop: CASSSQPPRTGSYEQYF. The DNA for the CDR3 is TGTGCCAGCAGTTCCCAACCGCCTCGGACAGGGTCCTACGAGCAGTACTTC.

The CDR3 reads CASSQASIRSYNSPLHF. DNA of the CDR3: TGTGCCAGCAGCCAAGCATCCATTCGCTCCTATAATTCACCCCTCCACTTT. The chain uses TRBV3-1 and TRBJ1-6; D is unresolved. From germline, CDR1 is LGHDT and CDR2 YNNKEL (reference sequence). Trimming shortened V by 1 base and J by 0 bases, and 10 bases separated the two germline ends. This CDR3 is 17 amino acids long.

This chain joins TRBV18 and TRBJ1-1, with TRBD1 as a possible D gene (6 bases). The CDR3 totals 15 residues. CDR1 and CDR2 from the germline V gene are KGHSH and LQKENI. The V end was cut by 8 bases, the J end by 1 base, with 17 bases between. CDR3 in DNA: TGTGCCAGCCTTGAGCTAGGACAGCCGAACACTGAAGCTTTCTTT. This gives the protein CASLELGQPNTEAFF.

There are many counts of this clonotype. The chain links TRBV10-3 to TRBJ2-1; 8 bases fit TRBD2. After removal of 0 bases from V and 6 bases from J, the junction contained 10 bases not matched to a gene. The germline gives CDR1 ENHRY, CDR2 SYGVKD. The CDR3 runs 17 residues. The CDR3 DNA is TGTGCCATCAGTGAGTCGAGGGGACGGGAGGGGTTCAATGAGCAGTTCTTC. This gives the protein CAISESRGREGFNEQFF.

The V gene is TRBV10-3, the J gene TRBJ1-1; D unresolved. Trimming stripped 0 bases from V and 0 bases from J, with 5 bases between. Germline values: CDR1 ENHRY, CDR2 SYGVKD. The CDR3 spans 14 residues. CDR3 region: CAISESKMNTEAFF. CDR3 DNA: TGTGCCATCAGTGAGTCGAAGATGAACACTGAAGCTTTCTTT.

This sequence joins TRBV20-1 and TRBJ2-7; the D gene is possibly TRBD2 (6 bases). Germline V lookup: CDR1 DFQATT, CDR2 SNEGSKA (reference sequence). The CDR3 has 15 amino acids. The V end was cut by 0 bases, the J end by 2 bases, with 14 bases between. In DNA form, the CDR3 reads TGCAGTGCTAGAGACGTGGGCGGGATTACCTACGAGCAGTACTTC. Translating gives CSARDVGGITYEQYF.

The rearrangement joins TRBV20-1 to TRBJ2-1, with no clear D. The CDR3 contains 12 residues. Germline V CDR1 and CDR2: DFQATT, SNEGSKA (reference sequence). Trimming cost V 3 bases and J 9 bases, with 12 bases left between them. For the CDR3, the DNA is TGCAGTGCTAGTCCTACGGTGGGTGAGCAGTTCTTC. As protein: CSASPTVGEQFF.

The gene calls are TRBV28 and TRBJ2-1; tentatively, D is TRBD2 (5 bases). Germline V lookup: CDR1 MDHEN, CDR2 SYDVKM. Trimming removed 10 bases from V and 3 bases from J, with 22 bases in between. The CDR3 is made up of 16 amino acids. The CDR3 DNA reads TGTGCCATCCAAAACGGGGAGTCGGAGGACTACAATGAGCAGTTCTTC. Translated, it gives CAIQNGESEDYNEQFF.

This rearrangement joins TRBV7-2 to TRBJ2-1; D tentatively reads TRBD1 or TRBD2 (6 bases each). In germline, CDR1 is SGHTA, CDR2 FQGNSA. The CDR3 consists of 15 residues. Trimming took off 1 base at V and 5 bases at J, with 12 bases between the two ends. CDR3 region: CASSLETGANNEQFF. DNA for the CDR3: TGTGCCAGCAGCTTAGAAACGGGGGCAAACAATGAGCAGTTCTTC.

The genes are TRBV7-8 and TRBJ1-5; D uncertain. V lost 5 bases, J lost 2 bases, and 13 bases lay in between. Germline CDR1 and CDR2: SGHVS and FQNEAQ. The CDR3 extends over 15 amino acids. This CDR3 reads CASSPQVVGNQPQHF. The CDR3 DNA is TGTGCCAGCAGCCCCCAAGTCGTGGGCAATCAGCCCCAGCATTTT.

This clonotype was seen a single time. The chain employs TRBV24-1 and TRBJ2-3, with 8 positions matching TRBD2. CDR1 and CDR2 from the germline V gene are KGHDR and SFDVKD. This CDR3 is built from 14 residues. V was clipped by 5 bases and J by 4 bases; unmatched bases: 4. Here the CDR3 DNA reads TGTGCCACCAGTGCCGGGGGGGCAGCAGATACGCAGTATTTT. Translating it yields CATSAGGAADTQYF.

This clonotype was seen a handful of times. The chain joins TRBV11-3 to TRBJ2-1; 9 nucleotides agree with TRBD1. There are 14 residues in the CDR3. The trim removed 1 base at V and 10 bases at J, leaving 5 bases unmatched. The germline gives CDR1 SGHNT, CDR2 YENEEA. DNA for the CDR3: TGTGCCAGCAGCTTAGTACAGGGGGCAGGAGAGCAGTTCTTC. Its translation: CASSLVQGAGEQFF.

This clonotype was seen more than once but under ten times. The chain combines TRBV21-1 with TRBJ2-7; TRBD2, as called in the table, went unchecked against the DNA. TRBV21-1 has pseudogene status. The CDR3 contains 16 residues. The CDR3 DNA sequence: TGTGCCAGCAGCAAAGTGCAAGCGGGCTACTCCTACGAGCAGTACTTC. This codes for CASSKVQAGYSYEQYF.

This clonotype was seen a handful of times. J is TRBJ2-3 and V is TRBV20-1, with 9 bases fitting TRBD1. The CDR3 loop spans 15 amino acids. V gave up 5 bases and J gave up 2 bases; unmatched junction bases: 8. The germline gives CDR1 DFQATT, CDR2 SNEGSKA (reference sequence). The CDR3 spells CSALTGTGNTDTQYF. DNA of the CDR3: TGCAGTGCTCTGACCGGGACAGGGAACACAGATACGCAGTATTTT.

This clonotype was found a few times. This rearrangement joins TRBV7-2 to TRBJ1-1; D may be TRBD1 (6 bases). Trimming shortened V by 1 base and J by 3 bases, and 12 bases separated the two germline ends. There are 15 residues in the CDR3. Germline V CDR1 and CDR2: SGHTA, FQGNSA. CDR3 bases: TGTGCCAGCAGCTTAGGTCCCAGGGGATACACTGAAGCTTTCTTT. It yields the protein CASSLGPRGYTEAFF.